The 26 T cell receptor beta chains below were found in one sample sequenced in a study of cytomegalovirus exposure and HLA in healthy donors. The primer mix had 60 Vbeta and 13 Jbeta primers. Clones were sequenced by immunoSEQ multiplex PCR, and TCRdb holds only the in-frame ones, with some missing. The data show approximately 210,000 clones, and the top ten clones hold roughly 0.98%. The sample comprised PBMCs. The receptors come from a woman aged 25 to 39 in good health and CMV-seropositive.

The chain joins TRBV6-5 to TRBJ1-5, with TRBD1 identical over 10 bases. The CDR3 has 16 residues. Germline assignment: CDR1 MNHEY and CDR2 SVGAGI. The V gene end was trimmed by 4 bases and the J gene end by 4 bases; junction bases not matched to a gene: 7. DNA for the CDR3: TGTGCCAGCAGTTTGAAGACAGGGGGCCCAAATCAGCCCCAGCATTTT. Its translation is CASSLKTGGPNQPQHF.

The rearrangement links TRBV27 to TRBJ2-1, with D perhaps TRBD2 (6 bases). Germline-derived CDR1 and CDR2 are MNHEY and SMNVEV (reference sequence). Deletions cut 2 bases from V and 7 bases from J, with 15 bases between. This CDR3 spans 15 amino acids. The CDR3 DNA is TGTGCCAGCAGTTTAGCGGGGATACTACAGAATGAGCAGTTCTTC. It encodes CASSLAGILQNEQFF.

V usage is TRBV5-8 and J usage is TRBJ2-5; the match to TRBD2 covers 13 bases. Germline V lookup: CDR1 SGHTS, CDR2 YDEGEE. Losses at the gene ends were 2 bases for V and 3 bases for J; bases not matched to a gene: 7. This CDR3 contains 17 residues. The CDR3 coding sequence is TGTGCCAGCAGCTTTAGGACTAGCGGGGGAGTGGAAGAGACCCAGTACTTC. The encoded protein is CASSFRTSGGVEETQYF.

The genes are TRBV6-5 and TRBJ1-4; 7 bases are shared with TRBD1. The germline V gene encodes CDR1 MNHEY and CDR2 SVGAGI. Trimming removed 0 bases from V and 8 bases from J; junction bases left unmatched: 9. This CDR3 spans 16 amino acids. The CDR3 nucleotides are TGTGCCAGCAGTTACTCGTTTGGGGCGGGACAGGAAAAACTGTTTTTT. Protein: CASSYSFGAGQEKLFF.

The gene calls are TRBV5-1 and TRBJ1-1, with no clear D. There are 13 residues in the CDR3. The germline V and J ends were trimmed by 2 bases and 2 bases, with 7 bases remaining between them. Germline assignment: CDR1 SGHRS and CDR2 YFSETQ. The CDR3 bases are TGCGCCAGCAGCTTTTCAGAAAACACTGAAGCTTTCTTT. Translated: CASSFSENTEAFF.

The CDR3: CASSLSTGTDTQYF. The CDR3 nucleotides read TGTGCCAGCAGCTTATCCACGGGCACAGATACGCAGTATTTT. V is TRBV7-9 and J is TRBJ2-3; D unclear. The CDR3 is made up of 14 amino acids. Germline-derived CDR1 and CDR2 are SEHNR and FQNEAQ (reference sequence). V was shortened by 2 bases and J by 1 base, with 7 bases between the two germline ends.

This chain uses TRBV5-1 with TRBJ2-2, with a weak D call TRBD1 (5 bases). Germline-derived CDR1 and CDR2 are SGHRS and YFSETQ. CDR3 length equals 15 residues. Trimming removed 0 bases from V and 6 bases from J, with 12 bases in between. CDR3 region: CASSLVAGYAGELFF. The CDR3 coding sequence is TGCGCCAGCAGCTTGGTAGCAGGGTATGCCGGGGAGCTGTTTTTT.

The V and J genes are TRBV29-1 and TRBJ1-1; a possible D gene is TRBD1 (5 bases). The CDR3 is 13 residues long. The V gene's germline CDR1 is SQVTM and CDR2 ANQGSEA. Trimming removed 4 bases at V and 0 bases at J, with 9 bases between. The CDR3 nucleotides read TGCAGCGTTGGGGAGGGGATGAACACTGAAGCTTTCTTT. Translated, it gives CSVGEGMNTEAFF.

This rearrangement joins TRBV18 to TRBJ2-7; possible D gene TRBD2, 5 bases. The CDR3 is 16 amino acids. Between the trimmed V and J ends, which lost 2 bases and 2 bases, there was a span of 16 bases. Germline lookup yields CDR1 KGHSH and CDR2 LQKENI. DNA for the CDR3: TGTGCCAGCTCACCATCGCGGACCACGGGGACCTACGAGCAGTACTTC. This sequence encodes CASSPSRTTGTYEQYF.

The chain has TRBV7-2 and TRBJ2-5, with 9 bases aligning to TRBD2. The CDR3 is 16 amino acids. V dropped 5 bases and J dropped 2; count of bases not matched to a gene: 9. Per the germline V gene, CDR1 is SGHTA and CDR2 is FQGNSA. The CDR3, as DNA: TGTGCCAGCAGCCTTTCTTACAGCGGGGGGCAAGAGACCCAGTACTTC. Amino acid sequence: CASSLSYSGGQETQYF.

The V call is TRBV7-9, the J call TRBJ2-1; D remains ambiguous. Germline V gene lookup returns CDR1 SEHNR and CDR2 FQNEAQ (reference sequence). The CDR3 runs to 15 residues. V lost 0 bases and J 9 bases, leaving 15 bases between the germline ends. CDR3 DNA sequence: TGTGCCAGCAGCTTAGCGCATGTTAGAGAAACTGAGCAGTTCTTC. It yields the protein CASSLAHVRETEQFF.

The chain carries TRBV19 and TRBJ1-2; 8 nucleotides line up with TRBD1. Germline trimming cut 0 bases from V and 8 bases from J; bases unmatched to any gene: 8. The germline CDR1 and CDR2 sequences are LNHDA and SQIVND (reference sequence). The CDR3 is 15 residues long. CDR3 protein: CASSIEGRGRNGYTF. DNA for the CDR3: TGTGCCAGTAGTATAGAGGGCAGGGGGCGAAACGGCTACACCTTC. Full variable domain (missing parts from reference TRBV19 and TRBJ1-2): DGGITQSPKYLFRKEGQNVTLSCEQNLNHDAMYWYRQDPGQGLRLIYYSQIVNDFQKGDIAEGYSVSREKKESFPLTVTSAQKNPTAFYLCASSIEGRGRNGYTFGSGTRLTVV.

The V and J genes are TRBV19 and TRBJ1-5, with 7 bases fitting TRBD1. This CDR3 region has 17 residues. V was pared by 0 bases and J by 2 bases, with 7 bases of the junction left unmatched. Per the germline V gene, CDR1 is LNHDA and CDR2 is SQIVND (reference sequence). CDR3 DNA: TGTGCCAGTAGTATAGATCCCCGGACAGGCGGCAATCAGCCCCAGCATTTT. As protein: CASSIDPRTGGNQPQHF.

The rearrangement uses TRBV5-1 and TRBJ2-1, with D perhaps TRBD2 (5 bases). CDR1 is SGHRS, CDR2 YFSETQ, per germline. The ends were cut back, 1 base at V and 7 bases at J, with 12 bases in the middle. This CDR3 region has 14 residues. The CDR3 reads CASSLRAGENEQFF. The CDR3 DNA sequence: TGCGCCAGCAGCTTGAGGGCCGGGGAAAATGAGCAGTTCTTC.

The gene calls are TRBV6-1 and TRBJ1-6, with TRBD1 identical over 7 bases. This CDR3 has 16 amino acids. V was pared by 2 bases and J by 8 bases, with 9 bases of the junction left unmatched. Per the germline V gene, CDR1 is MNHNS and CDR2 is SASEGT. CDR3 nucleotide sequence: TGTGCCAGCAGTGAACCAGGGGGATATACGGATTCACCCCTCCACTTT. It yields the protein CASSEPGGYTDSPLHF.

The rearrangement joins TRBV18 to TRBJ1-1, with D possibly being TRBD1 (5 bases). Germline lookup yields CDR1 KGHSH and CDR2 LQKENI. The V gene lost 3 bases and the J gene lost 6 bases, with 11 bases spanning the gap. This CDR3 is 13 amino acids long. CDR3 coding DNA: TGTGCCAGCTCACCCCGACAGACTCCTGAAGCTTTCTTT. Amino acid sequence: CASSPRQTPEAFF.

The rearrangement links TRBV20-1 to TRBJ1-1; unclear D gene. This CDR3 is built from 11 residues. The V end was cut by 6 bases, the J end by 3 bases, with 8 bases between. CDR1 is DFQATT and CDR2 is SNEGSKA in the germline V gene (reference sequence). CDR3 in DNA: TGCAGTGCCAGGTTAGACACTGAAGCTTTCTTT. Translating it yields CSARLDTEAFF.

This chain links TRBV4-1 with TRBJ2-7; the match to TRBD2 covers 15 bases. Trimming took 4 bases from V and 3 from J; bases not matched to a gene: 7. Germline CDR1 is MGHRA and CDR2 is YSYEKL. The CDR3 contains 17 residues. CDR3 in amino acids: CASSPGLAGGSRYEQYF. For the CDR3, the DNA is TGCGCCAGCAGCCCCGGACTAGCGGGGGGGTCACGCTACGAGCAGTACTTC.

J is TRBJ2-3 and V is TRBV27; a possible D gene is TRBD2 (6 bases). CDR1 and CDR2 (germline): MNHEY, SMNVEV (reference sequence). This CDR3 contains 15 residues. The V gene lost 6 bases and the J gene lost 2 bases, with 15 bases spanning the gap. CDR3 in amino acids: CASRYRDWDTDTQYF. CDR3 sequence (DNA): TGTGCCAGCAGATATAGGGACTGGGACACAGATACGCAGTATTTT.

The chain uses TRBV30 and TRBJ1-2, with D possibly matching TRBD1 (6 bases). Germline values: CDR1 GTSNPN, CDR2 SVGIG (reference sequence). V lost 1 base and J 6 bases, leaving 9 bases between the germline ends. The CDR3 loop spans 12 amino acids. CDR3 residues: CAWSGTGHGYTF. CDR3 DNA: TGTGCCTGGAGTGGAACAGGGCATGGCTACACCTTC.

V is TRBV7-2 and J is TRBJ1-1, with TRBD1 as a possible D gene (6 bases). Deletions cut 3 bases from V and 7 bases from J, with 27 bases between. Looked up from germline, CDR1 is SGHTA and CDR2 is FQGNSA. The CDR3 contains 18 residues. Written as DNA, the CDR3 is TGTGCCAGCAGCTTGCTAGCTCCCGGGACACTTGAACATAGTGAAGCTTTCTTT. This codes for CASSLLAPGTLEHSEAFF.

CDR3 in DNA: TGTGCCAGCAGTTCCCCGGGACAGAGCTCCTATAATTCACCCCTCCACTTT. Residues: CASSSPGQSSYNSPLHF. V gene TRBV27 combines with J gene TRBJ1-6, with TRBD1 matching over 7 bases. Trimming cost V 4 bases and J 0 bases; bases outside gene matches: 6. The CDR3 is made up of 17 amino acids. In germline, CDR1 is MNHEY, CDR2 SMNVEV (reference sequence).

The chain joins TRBV7-2 to TRBJ1-5; TRBD1 agrees at 7 bases. Germline CDR1 reads SGHTA; CDR2 reads FQGNSA. V lost 2 bases to trimming and J lost 2 bases; unmatched junction nucleotides: 3. This CDR3 has 15 residues. The chain's CDR3 is CASSLWTGGNQPQHF. The CDR3 DNA reads as TGTGCCAGCAGCTTATGGACAGGCGGCAATCAGCCCCAGCATTTT.

The J gene is TRBJ2-3, the V gene TRBV30; tentative D call: TRBD1 (6 bases). CDR1 is GTSNPN and CDR2 is SVGIG in the germline V gene (reference sequence). V lost 0 bases, J lost 2 bases, and 15 bases lay in between. The CDR3 sequence is 16 residues long. The CDR3 DNA reads as TGTGCCTGGAGTGTAGCGGACAGAGTTTTCACAGATACGCAGTATTTT. It specifies CAWSVADRVFTDTQYF.

The chain uses TRBV27 and TRBJ2-2, with D possibly being TRBD2 (5 bases). Germline CDR1 MNHEY, CDR2 SMNVEV (reference sequence). The CDR3 totals 15 residues. V lost 1 base and J 7 bases, leaving 13 bases between the germline ends. This chain's CDR3 is CASSLWTPNGGELFF. In DNA form, the CDR3 reads TGTGCCAGCAGTTTATGGACTCCTAACGGCGGGGAGCTGTTTTTT.

This chain links TRBV25-1 with TRBJ1-1; 9 positions match TRBD1. Looked up from germline, CDR1 is MGHDK and CDR2 is SYGVNS. The CDR3 sequence is 16 residues long. The ends lost 2 bases at V and 1 base at J; junction bases unmatched: 5. CDR3 DNA: TGTGCCAGCAGTGAAATAGGGACAGGGAGGAACACTGAAGCTTTCTTT. Translated, it gives CASSEIGTGRNTEAFF. Full variable domain (outside the CDR3, taken from reference TRBV25-1 and TRBJ1-1): EADIYQTPRYLVIGTGKKITLECSQTMGHDKMYWYQQDPGMELHLIHYSYGVNSTEKGDLSSESTVSRIRTEHFPLTLESARPSHTSQYLCASSEIGTGRNTEAFFGQGTRLTVV.